The 3 T cell receptor beta chains in this list originate from one sample, sequenced in a study of cytomegalovirus exposure and HLA in healthy donors. PCR involved 60 Vbeta and 13 Jbeta primers. Only in-frame clones appear in the TCRdb table, and some are missing; sequencing was by immunoSEQ multiplex PCR. The profile shows some 100,000 clones, around 83% of them singletons. The sample comprised PBMCs. The source of these receptors is a woman in her late teens or twenties in good health and CMV-seronegative.

This rearrangement joins TRBV15 to TRBJ2-3, with D maybe TRBD2 (6 bases). V shed 0 bases and J shed 9 bases, with 19 bases lying between them. This CDR3 has 16 amino acids. Looked up from germline, CDR1 is LNHNV and CDR2 is YYDKDF (reference sequence). The DNA for the CDR3 is TGTGCCACCAGCAGAGATATGGAACCTGCCCGGGAGACGCAGTATTTT. It yields the protein CATSRDMEPARETQYF. The variable domain in full, with the rest retrieved from reference TRBV15 and TRBJ2-3, is DAMVIQNPRYQVTQFGKPVTLSCSQTLNHNVMYWYQQKSSQAPKLLFHYYDKDFNNEADTPDNFQSRRPNTSFCFLDIRSPGLGDTAMYLCATSRDMEPARETQYFGPGTRLTVL.

The V call is TRBV4-1, the J call TRBJ1-5, with no clear D. CDR3 length equals 16 residues. Looked up from germline, CDR1 is MGHRA and CDR2 is YSYEKL. V was pared by 0 bases and J by 4 bases, with 13 bases between. The CDR3 here is CASSQEVQAGNQPQHF. DNA of the CDR3: TGCGCCAGCAGCCAAGAAGTCCAGGCGGGGAATCAGCCCCAGCATTTT.

This clone was found a few times. This chain uses TRBV4-3 with TRBJ1-6; possibly TRBD1 for D (5 bases). Germline lookup yields CDR1 LGHNA and CDR2 YSLEER. Trimming pared 0 bases from V and 7 bases from J, leaving 10 bases between. CDR3 size: 15 residues. CDR3 amino acids: CASSQDGQGNSPLHF. CDR3 sequence (DNA): TGCGCCAGCAGCCAAGATGGCCAGGGCAATTCACCCCTCCACTTT.